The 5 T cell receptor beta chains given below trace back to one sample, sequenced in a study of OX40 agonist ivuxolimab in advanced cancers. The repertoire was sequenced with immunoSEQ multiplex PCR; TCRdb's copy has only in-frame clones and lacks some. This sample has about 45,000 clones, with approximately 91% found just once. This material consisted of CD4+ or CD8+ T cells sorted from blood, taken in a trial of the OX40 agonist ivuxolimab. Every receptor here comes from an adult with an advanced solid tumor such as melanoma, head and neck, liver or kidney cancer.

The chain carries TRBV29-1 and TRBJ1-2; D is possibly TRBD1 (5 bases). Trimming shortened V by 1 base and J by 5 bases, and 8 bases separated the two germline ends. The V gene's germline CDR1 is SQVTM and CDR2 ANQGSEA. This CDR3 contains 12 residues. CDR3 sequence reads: CSVEGQGYGYTF. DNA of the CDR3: TGCAGCGTTGAAGGGCAGGGTTATGGCTACACCTTC. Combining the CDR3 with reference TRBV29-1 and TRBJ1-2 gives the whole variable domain SAVISQKPSRDICQRGTSLTIQCQVDSQVTMMFWYRQQPGQSLTLIATANQGSEATYESGFVIDKFPISRPNLTFSTLTVSNMSPEDSSIYLCSVEGQGYGYTFGSGTRLTVV.

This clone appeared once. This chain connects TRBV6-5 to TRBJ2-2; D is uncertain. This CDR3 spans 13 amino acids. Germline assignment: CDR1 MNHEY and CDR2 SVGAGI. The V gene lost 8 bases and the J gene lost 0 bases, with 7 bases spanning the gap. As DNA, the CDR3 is TGTGCCAGCCAGTACTCGAACACCGGGGAGCTGTTTTTT. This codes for CASQYSNTGELFF.

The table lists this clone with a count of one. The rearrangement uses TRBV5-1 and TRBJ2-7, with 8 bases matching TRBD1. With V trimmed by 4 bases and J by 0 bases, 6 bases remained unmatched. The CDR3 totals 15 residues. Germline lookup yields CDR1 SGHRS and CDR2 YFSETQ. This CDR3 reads CASSTGQGSSYEQYF. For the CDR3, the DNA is TGCGCCAGCAGCACAGGACAGGGCAGCTCCTACGAGCAGTACTTC.

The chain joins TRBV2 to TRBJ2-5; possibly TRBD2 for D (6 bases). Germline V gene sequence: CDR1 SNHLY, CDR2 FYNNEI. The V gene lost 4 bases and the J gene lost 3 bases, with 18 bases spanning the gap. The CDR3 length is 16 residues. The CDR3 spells CASSGGPGDAEETQYF. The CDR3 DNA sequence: TGTGCCAGCAGTGGTGGTCCGGGGGACGCAGAAGAGACCCAGTACTTC.

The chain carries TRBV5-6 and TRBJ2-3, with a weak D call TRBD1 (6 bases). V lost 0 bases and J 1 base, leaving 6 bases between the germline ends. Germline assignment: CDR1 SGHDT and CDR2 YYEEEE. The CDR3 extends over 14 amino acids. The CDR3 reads CASSLEGGTDTQYF. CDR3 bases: TGTGCCAGCAGCTTGGAGGGGGGCACAGATACGCAGTATTTT. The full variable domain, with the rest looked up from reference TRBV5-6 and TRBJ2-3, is DAGVTQSPTHLIKTRGQQVTLRCSPKSGHDTVSWYQQALGQGPQFIFQYYEEEERQRGNFPDRFSGHQFPNYSSELNVNALLLGDSALYLCASSLEGGTDTQYFGPGTRLTVL.